A selection of T cell receptor beta chains follows, all from one sample in a study of T cells in narcolepsy. The assay was immunoSEQ multiplex PCR, and TCRdb's table has in-frame clones only and misses some. The table lists more than 20,000 clones, under 95% of them singletons, with under 1.3% in the top ten. The sequenced sample consisted of CD45RA- memory CD4+ T cells from PBMCs. Every receptor here comes from a human donor with narcolepsy. The CDR3 runs from the conserved cysteine through the conserved F or W. The D gene is left open where the match is weak. Clone size appears in some rows only: once, few, many, or a class for an expanded clone.

>TRBJ1-1|TRBD1|-|TRBV7-8
TGTGCCAGCAGCTTCTTCTCCGGGACAGGGGGAACTGAAGCTTTCTTT
CASSFFSGTGGTEAFF
>TRBJ1-3|-|once|TRBV6-5
TGTGCCAGCAGAAGACAGGAAAGCTCTGGAAACACCATATATTTT
CASRRQESSGNTIYF
>TRBJ2-3|-|-|TRBV6-5
TGTGCCAGCAGGTCGGGGGTCGGAGATACGCAGTATTTT
CASRSGVGDTQYF
>TRBJ1-6|-|-|TRBV6-1
TGTGCCAGCATTCGGACGCCCGGAGTACCACCCCTCCACTTT
CASIRTPGVPPLHF
>TRBJ1-5|-|once|TRBV2
TGTGCCAGATCCGGGGTAGATGGCAATCAGCCCCAGCATTTT
CARSGVDGNQPQHF
>TRBJ2-5|-|-|TRBV5-1
TGCGCCAGCAACGGGCCATGGACAGTTCAAGAGACCCAGTACTTC
CASNGPWTVQETQYF
>TRBJ1-1|TRBD1|-|TRBV10-3
TGTGCCACACAGGGGGTTAGGGCTGAAGCTTTCTTT
CATQGVRAEAFF
>TRBJ2-7|-|-|TRBV11-2
TGTGCCAGCAGCTTAAACGGGCAGACGTCCTACGAGCAGTACTTC
CASSLNGQTSYEQYF
>TRBJ2-1|TRBD2|-|TRBV5-1
TGCGCCAGCAGCTTGGCCGGGACTAGCGGGAGGGCAAGTGAGCAGTTCTTC
CASSLAGTSGRASEQFF
>TRBJ1-1|-|-|TRBV28
TGTGCCAGCAGTCCCTCCACCGGGACTGCTTTCATCATGAACACTGAAGCTTTCTTT
CASSPSTGTAFIMNTEAFF
>TRBJ2-1|TRBD2|-|TRBV4-2
TGTGCCAGCAGCCAAGAGACGGGAGGGCCGAGAAATGAGCAGTTCTTC
CASSQETGGPRNEQFF
>TRBJ1-1|-|-|TRBV5-1
TGCGCCAGCAGCTTGTCGCCGACGAACACTGAAGCTTTCTTT
CASSLSPTNTEAFF
>TRBJ1-6|-|-|TRBV15
TGTGCCACCAGCAGAGCCATGGGGACGGCAAATAATTCACCCCTCCACTTT
CATSRAMGTANNSPLHF
>TRBJ2-7|-|-|TRBV4-2
TGTGCCAGCAGCCAAGATGTCCAACAGGGAGCCTCCGAGCAGTACTTC
CASSQDVQQGASEQYF
>TRBJ2-3|TRBD2|-|TRBV7-3
TGTGCCAGCAGCTTCGGGACTAGGGGAGATACGCAGTATTTT
CASSFGTRGDTQYF
>TRBJ1-1|TRBD1|-|TRBV7-8
TGTGCCAGCAGCAACAGACAGGGCTCCTCGAACACTGAAGCTTTCTTT
CASSNRQGSSNTEAFF
>TRBJ2-1|TRBD2|once|TRBV5-1
TGCGCCAGCAGCTTGTTTTCGGGCGGGAGAGACTACAATGAGCAGTTCTTC
CASSLFSGGRDYNEQFF
>TRBJ1-2|-|-|TRBV28
TGTGCCAGCAGTCTAGGGTCGGGTTACACCTATGGCTACACCTTC
CASSLGSGYTYGYTF
>TRBJ2-3|TRBD2|-|TRBV7-2
TGTGCCAGCAGCTTGATGACTAGCGGGGGCGCAGATACGCAGTATTTT
CASSLMTSGGADTQYF
>TRBJ2-2|TRBD2|-|TRBV5-1
TGCGCCAGCAGCTTCGAGACTAGCGGGAGTAACACCGGGGAGCTGTTTTTT
CASSFETSGSNTGELFF
>TRBJ2-3|-|-|TRBV2
TGTGCCAGCAGCGCTTTCAAGGATACGCAGTATTTT
CASSAFKDTQYF
>TRBJ2-1|-|-|TRBV5-4
TGTGCCAGCAGCTTCTGGGACTTACCATACAATGAGCAGCTCTTC
CASSFWDLPYNEQLF
>TRBJ1-5|-|few|TRBV6-1
TGTGCCAGCTGGGCCGGGGGAAGCAATCAGCCCCAGCATTTT
CASWAGGSNQPQHF
>TRBJ1-1|-|-|TRBV7-9
TGTGCCAGCAGCCGAATTCGCCCCGTATCTGCCGAGGGTGAAGCTTTCTTT
CASSRIRPVSAEGEAFF
>TRBJ2-3|-|-|TRBV28
TGTGCCAGCAGTTTATCAGGGGATTTCACAGATACGCAGTATTTT
CASSLSGDFTDTQYF
>TRBJ2-1|-|-|TRBV19
TGTGCCAGTAGTATCCGGAATGAGCAGTTCTTC
CASSIRNEQFF
>TRBJ2-7|TRBD2|-|TRBV19
TGTGCCAGTAGTATGTTACTAGCGAACTCCTACGAGCAGTACTTC
CASSMLLANSYEQYF
>TRBJ1-5|TRBD1|-|TRBV18
TGTGCCAGCTCCCTAATCCCGGGACAGGCGGGTCAGCCCCAGCATTTT
CASSLIPGQAGQPQHF
>TRBJ2-5|-|-|TRBV9
TGTGCCAGCAGCGTAGGGACAGACCAAGAGACCCAGTACTTC
CASSVGTDQETQYF
>TRBJ1-3|-|few|TRBV7-9
TGTGCCAGCAACCCCGCCGACTCTGGAAACACCATATATTTT
CASNPADSGNTIYF
>TRBJ1-2|TRBD1|-|TRBV19
TGTGCCAGTAGGAATGACAGGGGGCATTATGGCTACACCTTC
CASRNDRGHYGYTF
>TRBJ2-2|-|once|TRBV11-1
TGTGCCAGCAGCGACTTGTGGGGAATGACCGGGGAGCTGTTTTTT
CASSDLWGMTGELFF
>TRBJ2-1|TRBD1|-|TRBV6-4
TGTGCCAGCAGTCGGGACAGGGTTGCGGACAATGAGCAGTTCTTC
CASSRDRVADNEQFF
>TRBJ1-1|-|-|TRBV4-2
TGTGCCAGCAGCCCTGGGGGCGGGAACACTGAAGCTTTCTTT
CASSPGGGNTEAFF
>TRBJ2-7|TRBD2|-|TRBV5-4
TGTGCCAGCAGCTTATTCGGACTAGCGGGAGGGAAAAGCTCCTACGAGCAGTACTTC
CASSLFGLAGGKSSYEQYF
>TRBJ1-2|-|-|TRBV6-5
TGTGCCAGCAAAGAAGGCAGGCCGCCTTACGGCTACACCTTC
CASKEGRPPYGYTF
>TRBJ1-5|TRBD1|-|TRBV19
TGTGCCAGTAAGGTGGTTGCCCAGGGGGCGCTTAGCAATCAGCCCCAGCATTTT
CASKVVAQGALSNQPQHF
>TRBJ1-2|-|few|TRBV11-2
TGTGCCAGCAGCGGCAGGGTTTTTGGCTACACCTTC
CASSGRVFGYTF
>TRBJ2-3|TRBD2|few|TRBV5-6
TGTGCCAGCAGCTTAAGACTAGCGGGTTCTAGCACAGATACGCAGTATTTT
CASSLRLAGSSTDTQYF
>TRBJ2-2|-|-|TRBV7-9
TGTGCCAGCAGCTTACTTTGGGTCTCCGGGGAGCTGTTTTTT
CASSLLWVSGELFF
>TRBJ1-3|TRBD1|-|TRBV18
TGTGCCAGCTCACCACCGGGATGGACAGGGGGAATGTCTGGAAACACCATATATTTT
CASSPPGWTGGMSGNTIYF
>TRBJ2-5|TRBD2|once|TRBV2
TGTGCCAGCATGGGGGGACTAGCGGGAGAGACCCAGTACTTC
CASMGGLAGETQYF
>TRBJ2-7|-|-|TRBV6-5
TGTGCCAGCAGCAGGACAGCCTCCTACGAGCAGTACTTC
CASSRTASYEQYF
>TRBJ2-1|TRBD1|-|TRBV28
TGTGCCAGCAGTTTCCGGGACAGGGCGGTTGGGGAGCAGTTCTTC
CASSFRDRAVGEQFF
>TRBJ2-7|-|-|TRBV7-9
TGTGCCAGCAGCCCCGGGACCCTGAGGATCTTCCACGAGCAGTACTTC
CASSPGTLRIFHEQYF
>TRBJ2-7|TRBD2|-|TRBV4-3
TGCGCCAGCAGCCAAGGAGGGTTGGGACTAGCGGGAAACTACGAGCAGTACTTC
CASSQGGLGLAGNYEQYF
>TRBJ1-3|TRBD1|-|TRBV7-2
TGTGCCAGCAGCCCACAGGGGCCCTCTGGAAACACCATATATTTT
CASSPQGPSGNTIYF
>TRBJ2-1|TRBD2|-|TRBV7-2
TGTGCCAGCAGCAACGGACTAGCGGGAGGGCCGAGCTCCTACAATGAGCAGTTCTTC
CASSNGLAGGPSSYNEQFF
>TRBJ1-2|TRBD1|-|TRBV7-8
TGTGCCAGCAGTCCAGACAGGGAAGGCTACACCTTC
CASSPDREGYTF
>TRBJ2-7|TRBD1|-|TRBV18
TGTGCCAGCTCACGAGGACAGGGCGCCGACGAGCAGTACTTC
CASSRGQGADEQYF
>TRBJ1-2|-|-|TRBV9
TGTGCCAGCAGCGTAGCCCAGGGGCCCTATGGCTACACCTTC
CASSVAQGPYGYTF
>TRBJ1-2|-|-|TRBV27
TGTGCCAGCAGTCCTACACAGGCAGATGGCTACACCTTC
CASSPTQADGYTF
>TRBJ1-1|-|-|TRBV6-5
TGTGCCAGCAGTTACTCGGGAGACTACACTGAAGCTTTCTTT
CASSYSGDYTEAFF
>TRBJ2-7|TRBD1|-|TRBV25-1
TGTGCCAGCAGTGAATTGGGGACAGGAGTCTACGAGCAGTACTTC
CASSELGTGVYEQYF
>TRBJ2-1|TRBD2|-|TRBV9
TGTGCCAGCAGCGTCTTAGCGGGGGGGAATGAGCAGTTCTTC
CASSVLAGGNEQFF
>TRBJ2-1|-|-|TRBV9
TGTGCCAGCAGCGTGGTAACTGGGTCCTACAATGAGCAGTTCTTC
CASSVVTGSYNEQFF
>TRBJ2-7|-|-|TRBV10-2
TGCGCCAGCAGTGATTTGACAGGCTTTAGTATCTCCTACGAGCAGTACTTC
CASSDLTGFSISYEQYF
>TRBJ1-2|-|-|TRBV5-1
TGCGCCAGCAGCTACACCGGGGAAGGCTATGGCTACACCTTC
CASSYTGEGYGYTF
>TRBJ1-2|TRBD1|-|TRBV28
TGTGCCAGCAGTTACTTGAGGGGGCGGTATGGCTACACCTTC
CASSYLRGRYGYTF
>TRBJ2-7|-|-|TRBV10-3
TGTGCCATCAACCCAGGGGAAGCCTACGAGCAGTACTTC
CAINPGEAYEQYF